This T cell receptor (beta chain) was sequenced during a study of T cell repertoires in cytomegalovirus infection. Study-wide background: Alongside well-studied HLA-B-restricted CMV epitopes, recently identified HLA-C-restricted CMV epitopes were also used. TCR beta signatures that were public indicated CMV infection and matching HLA type. Study-wide results and limits: Across the ex vivo response, the dominant clonotypes were HLA-C-restricted CMV-specific TCR beta clonotypes.

TCRdb ran MiXCR on the reads and lists one entry per CDR3 protein. The repertoire holds about 890,000 distinct CDR3 sequences, with 30% to 40% as singletons. Between the trimmed V and J ends, which lost 0 bases and 2 bases, there was a span of 9 bases. Germline loops: CDR1 MNHNY, CDR2 SVGAGI (reference sequence). The CDR3 consists of 15 residues. The sample holds a few counts of this clonotype. Its antigen remains unidentified. The chain employs TRBV6-6 and TRBJ2-3; unclear D gene. This TCR came from a human donor in good health (CMV status not recorded). Some clones in this sample may be carry-over from other donors' samples. The source was cultured CD8+ T cells from PBMCs, collected from culture after CMV antigen stimulation. The CDR3 sequence: CASSYSMPNTDTQYF. Written as DNA, the CDR3 is TGTGCCAGCAGTTACTCGATGCCCAACACAGATACGCAGTATTTT.